The 18 T cell receptor beta chains below all came from one sample that was sequenced in a study of T-cell reconstitution after alpha-beta-depleted transplantation in children. Unique molecular identifiers were built into the TCRbeta library. From the PCR reads, TCRdb called clonotypes with MiXCR, one entry per CDR3 protein. The top ten clones hold approximately 40% of a sample with about 200,000 distinct CDR3 sequences, roughly 18% of them seen once. This specimen consisted of PBMCs, mostly from graft donor cells, obtained 360 days after TCRalphabeta/CD19-depleted stem cell transplant. These receptors all come from a male patient between 2 and 10 years old who had a stem cell transplant for acute lymphoblastic leukemia, so the T cells may come from the graft donor.

This clonotype was seen repeatedly, ten times or more. V gene TRBV6-2 or TRBV6-3 combines with J gene TRBJ2-3, with D possibly matching TRBD2 (5 bases). Germline V gives CDR1 MNHEY, CDR2 SVGEGT. Trimming shortened V by 0 bases and J by 5 bases, and 9 bases separated the two germline ends. CDR3 length: 14 residues. This chain's CDR3 is CASSYSSGLDTQYF. In DNA, the CDR3 is TGTGCCAGCAGTTACTCAAGCGGACTAGATACGCAGTATTTT.

This chain connects TRBV6-4 to TRBJ2-1; tentative D call: TRBD2 (6 bases). With 0 bases removed from V and 2 bases from J, the gap between germline ends came to 11 bases. Per the germline V gene, CDR1 is MRHNA and CDR2 is SNTAGT. This CDR3 has 16 residues. The CDR3 nucleotides are TGTGCCAGCAGTGACTCGAGTAGCGGAGCCTACAATGAGCAGTTCTTC. It translates to CASSDSSSGAYNEQFF.

The chain carries TRBV2 and TRBJ1-2; D gene uncertain. V lost 3 bases to trimming and J lost 4 bases, with 9 bases between them. This CDR3 has 13 amino acids. Germline V gene lookup returns CDR1 SNHLY and CDR2 FYNNEI. This chain's CDR3 is CASSDQAGYGYTF. The CDR3 DNA reads TGTGCCAGCAGTGACCAGGCTGGCTATGGCTACACCTTC.

Only a few counts were recorded for this clonotype. The gene calls are TRBV9 and TRBJ1-5, with a tentative D call TRBD1 (5 bases). Germline CDR1 is SGDLS and CDR2 is YYNGEE. This CDR3 comprises 14 residues. The V gene lost 6 bases and the J gene lost 3 bases, with 13 bases spanning the gap. The CDR3 DNA is TGTGCCAGCATCGGCGGGGCTCACAATCAGCCCCAGCATTTT. As protein: CASIGGAHNQPQHF. Looking up the rest from reference TRBV9 and TRBJ1-5 gives the full variable domain: DSGVTQTPKHLITATGQRVTLRCSPRSGDLSVYWYQQSLDQGLQFLIQYYNGEERAKGNILERFSAQQFPDLHSELNLSSLELGDSALYFCASIGGAHNQPQHFGDGTRLSIL.

Worth noting for this clonotype: At one boundary the junction diverges from the germline segment, which might be a read error. This chain connects TRBV7-2 to TRBJ2-7; no clear D. The CDR3 has 12 residues. Per germline, CDR1 SGHTA and CDR2 FQGNSA. The CDR3 region has the DNA TGTGCCAGCAGCTTAGCGCCCTACGCGCAGTACTTC. As protein: CASSLAPYAQYF.

The V gene is TRBV30, the J gene TRBJ2-7, with D maybe TRBD2 (6 bases). V lost 2 bases and J 5 bases, leaving 13 bases between the germline ends. The germline V gene encodes CDR1 GTSNPN and CDR2 SVGIG (reference sequence). The CDR3 consists of 13 residues. The CDR3, as DNA: TGTGCCTGGAGTCTGAGAGGAGGGCACGAGCAGTACTTC. This gives the protein CAWSLRGGHEQYF. The full variable domain, with the rest looked up from reference TRBV30 and TRBJ2-7, is SQTIHQWPATLVQPVGSPLSLECTVEGTSNPNLYWYRQAAGRGLQLLFYSVGIGQISSEVPQNLSASRPQDRQFILSSKKLLLSDSGFYLCAWSLRGGHEQYFGPGTRLTVT.

CDR3 in DNA: TGTGCCAGCAGCTTAGCGACAGGGGGAGGTAGAGAGACCCAGTACTTC. Translated: CASSLATGGGRETQYF. The chain carries TRBV7-2 and TRBJ2-5; 9 bases map to TRBD1. Trimming at V came to 0 bases and at J to 4 bases, leaving 6 bases not matched to a gene. The CDR3 has 16 residues. Per the germline V gene, CDR1 is SGHTA and CDR2 is FQGNSA.

The rearrangement uses TRBV7-3 and TRBJ2-5, with D possibly being TRBD2 (7 bases). Germline V gene lookup returns CDR1 SGHTA and CDR2 FQGTGA. Trimming stripped 2 bases from V and 2 bases from J, with 12 bases between. This CDR3 has 15 residues. The CDR3, as DNA: TGTGCCAGCAGCTTAGGGGGGGCAGTTCAAGAGACCCAGTACTTC. Translating it yields CASSLGGAVQETQYF.

V is TRBV27 and J is TRBJ1-1; no definite D call. V was pared by 4 bases and J by 0 bases, with 24 bases between. This CDR3 spans 19 amino acids. Germline CDR1 reads MNHEY; CDR2 reads SMNVEV (reference sequence). The chain's CDR3 is CASSSGPGAGVGLNTEAFF. The CDR3 nucleotides read TGTGCCAGCAGTTCGGGTCCCGGTGCAGGCGTTGGGTTGAACACTGAAGCTTTCTTT.

The CDR3 here is CSARDPGQPGPYEQYF. The CDR3 DNA follows: TGCAGTGCTAGAGACCCGGGACAACCAGGCCCCTACGAGCAGTACTTC. The rearrangement joins TRBV20-1 to TRBJ2-7; D might be TRBD1 (6 bases). V shed 0 bases and J shed 2 bases, with 17 bases lying between them. The CDR3 consists of 16 residues. CDR1 and CDR2 from the germline V gene are DFQATT and SNEGSKA (reference sequence).

This rearrangement joins TRBV7-6 to TRBJ2-5; 8 bases map to TRBD2. This CDR3 is built from 13 residues. Germline assignment: CDR1 SGHVS and CDR2 FNYEAQ. V trimming: 4 bases; J trimming: 5 bases; junction bases outside the gene matches: 3. The CDR3 DNA reads TGTGCCAGCAGCTGGCGGGGGGATGAGACCCAGTACTTC. It encodes CASSWRGDETQYF.

In this sample, this clonotype turned up a few times. The V call is TRBV5-1, the J call TRBJ1-2; D not certain. Germline CDR1 is SGHRS and CDR2 is YFSETQ. The CDR3 length is 13 residues. Trimming took 1 base from V and 2 from J, leaving 6 bases between them. This CDR3 reads CASSLKLNYGYTF. As DNA, the CDR3 is TGCGCCAGCAGCTTGAAATTGAACTATGGCTACACCTTC.

The J gene is TRBJ2-7, the V gene TRBV29-1, with D unresolved. V lost 1 base and J lost 0, with 4 bases in between. This CDR3 region has 12 residues. Germline V gene sequence: CDR1 SQVTM, CDR2 ANQGSEA. In nucleotides, the CDR3 is TGCAGCGTTGAAGGGGACTCCTACGAGCAGTACTTC. Translation gives CSVEGDSYEQYF.

V usage is TRBV3-1 and J usage is TRBJ2-7; tentatively, D is TRBD2 (6 bases). V was pared by 3 bases and J by 2 bases, with 8 bases between. CDR1 is LGHDT and CDR2 is YNNKEL in the germline V gene (reference sequence). The CDR3 has 13 residues. This CDR3 is CASSQGLPYEQYF. The CDR3 DNA sequence: TGTGCCAGCAGCCAGGGACTCCCCTACGAGCAGTACTTC.

This clonotype was detected only a few times. The chain is built from TRBV20-1 and TRBJ2-7; D unresolved. V lost 3 bases and J lost 1, with 10 bases in between. CDR3 length equals 13 residues. The germline CDR1 and CDR2 sequences are DFQATT and SNEGSKA (reference sequence). For the CDR3, the DNA is TGCAGTGCTAGTCTACGGAAATCCTACGAGCAGTACTTC. Amino acids: CSASLRKSYEQYF.

The rearrangement joins TRBV11-1 to TRBJ1-4; no clear D. Trimming removed 4 bases at V and 3 bases at J, with 12 bases between. Germline V gene sequence: CDR1 SGHAT, CDR2 FQDESV (reference sequence). This CDR3 is 15 amino acids long. This CDR3 reads CASSSATLANEKLFF. DNA of the CDR3: TGTGCCAGCAGCTCCGCGACTTTGGCTAATGAAAAACTGTTTTTT. The full variable domain, rest sourced from reference TRBV11-1 and TRBJ1-4, is EAEVAQSPRYKITEKSQAVAFWCDPISGHATLYWYRQILGQGPELLVQFQDESVVDDSQLPKDRFSAERLKGVDSTLKIQPAELGDSAMYLCASSSATLANEKLFFGSGTQLSVL.

V gene TRBV6-5 combines with J gene TRBJ2-1, with D uncertain. This CDR3 region has 16 residues. V was clipped by 0 bases and J by 1 base, with 10 bases between them. From germline, CDR1 is MNHEY and CDR2 SVGAGI. CDR3 coding DNA: TGTGCCAGCAGTTACTCGGCAGCCAAATCCTACAATGAGCAGTTCTTC. Translation: CASSYSAAKSYNEQFF.

The V and J genes are TRBV20-1 and TRBJ1-6, with no clear D. There are 15 residues in the CDR3. The V gene lost 3 bases and the J gene lost 2 bases, with 11 bases spanning the gap. Germline V gene sequence: CDR1 DFQATT, CDR2 SNEGSKA (reference sequence). The CDR3 sequence: CSASFGIAYNSPLHF. The CDR3, as DNA: TGCAGTGCTAGTTTCGGGATCGCCTATAATTCACCCCTCCACTTT.